This passage covers 10 T cell receptor beta chains from one sample sequenced in a study of cytomegalovirus exposure and HLA in healthy donors (dated by TCRdb to the late 2010s). Libraries came from the immunoSEQ multiplex PCR assay. The multiplex PCR relied on a mix of 60 forward primers for TCR Vbeta segments and 13 reverse primers for TCR Jbeta segments. The table comes from immuneACCESS by way of TCRdb, which keeps in-frame sequences with V and J called. Part of the clones is missing from these tables; in studies checked, under half for an unresolved V gene and the rest for unknown reasons. The sample yields under 130,000 clones; around three quarters were counted once. The top ten clones comprise about 2.5% of the sample. The specimen sequenced was PBMCs. These receptors originate from a man aged 50 or older in good health and CMV-seropositive.

The chain has TRBV5-1 and TRBJ1-3, with no clear D. The CDR3 consists of 14 residues. Germline CDR1 is SGHRS and CDR2 is YFSETQ. V dropped 4 bases and J dropped 0 bases, with 8 bases sitting between them. Here the CDR3 DNA reads TGCGCCAGCAGCGGCGGCTACTCTGGAAACACCATATATTTT. Translated, it gives CASSGGYSGNTIYF. The full variable domain, its missing parts supplied by reference TRBV5-1 and TRBJ1-3, is KAGVTQTPRYLIKTRGQQVTLSCSPISGHRSVSWYQQTPGQGLQFLFEYFSETQRNKGNFPGRFSGRQFSNSRSEMNVSTLELGDSALYLCASSGGYSGNTIYFGEGSWLTVV.

V gene TRBV10-3 combines with J gene TRBJ2-1, with 10 nucleotides matching TRBD1. The CDR3 has 15 residues. CDR1 is ENHRY, CDR2 SYGVKD, per germline. Losses at the gene ends were 2 bases for V and 12 bases for J; bases not matched to a gene: 10. The CDR3 region is CAISEETRQGARQFF. CDR3 nucleotide sequence: TGTGCCATCAGTGAGGAGACCCGACAGGGGGCAAGGCAGTTCTTC.

The chain employs TRBV6-6 and TRBJ1-1, with 8 positions matching TRBD1. The CDR3 contains 14 residues. CDR1 and CDR2 (germline): MNHNY, SVGAGI (reference sequence). Losses at the gene ends were 5 bases for V and 5 bases for J; bases not matched to a gene: 7. The CDR3 here is CASSGRTGRTEAFF. DNA of the CDR3: TGTGCCAGCAGTGGACGGACAGGGAGGACTGAAGCTTTCTTT.

The chain is built from TRBV6-1 and TRBJ1-6; perhaps TRBD1 as D (5 bases). CDR3 size: 17 residues. V was shortened by 2 bases and J by 6 bases, with 17 bases between the two germline ends. In germline, CDR1 is MNHNS, CDR2 SASEGT. In DNA form, the CDR3 reads TGTGCCAGCAGTGAATGGGGAAGGGGCAGCGTTAATTCACCCCTCCACTTT. It yields the protein CASSEWGRGSVNSPLHF.

DNA for the CDR3: TGTGCCTTCCGCGGCGGGGGCTCGGGTGGCGAGCAGTACTTC. Amino acid sequence: CAFRGGGSGGEQYF. The chain links TRBV6-1 to TRBJ2-7; a weak D match, TRBD2 (7 bases). The CDR3 loop spans 14 amino acids. V was cut by 11 bases and J by 6 bases, with 23 bases left in between. From germline, CDR1 is MNHNS and CDR2 SASEGT.

This clone was counted between two and nine times. CDR3 amino acids: CASSWGHLQETQYF. The CDR3 bases are TGTGCCAGCAGCTGGGGACACCTCCAAGAGACCCAGTACTTC. The chain links TRBV5-4 to TRBJ2-5; D may be TRBD1 (6 bases). Germline V lookup: CDR1 SGHNT, CDR2 YYREEE (reference sequence). Trimming cost V 3 bases and J 1 base, with 10 bases left between them. The CDR3 runs to 14 residues.

J is TRBJ2-1 and V is TRBV9, with D unclear. Germline V lookup: CDR1 SGDLS, CDR2 YYNGEE. The CDR3 length is 15 residues. With 0 bases removed from V and 0 bases from J, the gap between germline ends came to 7 bases. CDR3 sequence (DNA): TGTGCCAGCAGCGTAGGGGCAGGCTCCTACAATGAGCAGTTCTTC. The encoded protein is CASSVGAGSYNEQFF.

This chain connects TRBV10-3 to TRBJ1-2; D is unclear. The CDR3 length is 14 residues. Per germline, CDR1 ENHRY and CDR2 SYGVKD. The V and J ends lost 4 bases and 5 bases respectively, with 14 bases between them. The CDR3 region has the DNA TGTGCCATCAGTGGCGGCGCCCCGGCGTATGGCTACACCTTC. This gives the protein CAISGGAPAYGYTF.

The chain is built from TRBV4-1 and TRBJ2-2, with 10 bases fitting TRBD2. The V segment lost 4 bases and the J segment 6 bases; nucleotides outside the gene matches: 11. This CDR3 has 17 residues. CDR1 MGHRA and CDR2 YSYEKL come from the germline V gene. The CDR3 protein is CASSPLLSGGASGELFF. In nucleotides, the CDR3 is TGCGCCAGCAGCCCCTTATTAAGCGGGGGGGCCTCCGGGGAGCTGTTTTTT.

This rearrangement joins TRBV7-9 to TRBJ2-7; weak D call: TRBD1 (6 bases). The germline CDR1 and CDR2 sequences are SEHNR and FQNEAQ (reference sequence). The CDR3 runs to 14 residues. Trimming removed 4 bases at V and 3 bases at J, with 13 bases between. CDR3 residues: CASSSPQGGYEQYF. As DNA, the CDR3 is TGTGCCAGCAGCTCTCCTCAAGGGGGCTACGAGCAGTACTTC.